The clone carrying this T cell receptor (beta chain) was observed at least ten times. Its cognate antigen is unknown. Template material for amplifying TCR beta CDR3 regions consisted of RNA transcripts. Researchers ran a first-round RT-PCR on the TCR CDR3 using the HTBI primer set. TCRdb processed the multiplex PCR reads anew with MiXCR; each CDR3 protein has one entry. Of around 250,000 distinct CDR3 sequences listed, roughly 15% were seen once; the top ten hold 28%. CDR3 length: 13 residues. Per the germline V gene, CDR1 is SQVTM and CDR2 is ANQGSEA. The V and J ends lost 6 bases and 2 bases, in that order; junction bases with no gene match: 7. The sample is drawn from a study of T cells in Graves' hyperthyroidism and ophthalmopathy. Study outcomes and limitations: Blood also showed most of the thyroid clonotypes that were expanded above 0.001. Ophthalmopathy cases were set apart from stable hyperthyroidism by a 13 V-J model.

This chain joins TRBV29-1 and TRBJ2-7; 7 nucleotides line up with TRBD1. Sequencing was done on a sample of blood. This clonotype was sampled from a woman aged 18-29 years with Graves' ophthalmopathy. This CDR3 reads CSVETGKPYEQYF. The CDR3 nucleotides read TGCAGCGTCGAGACAGGGAAACCCTACGAGCAGTACTTC.